There are a few counts of the clone carrying this T cell receptor beta chain. Its antigen is not known. The CDR3 loop spans 15 amino acids. J was trimmed by 1 base and V by 2 bases; bases with no gene match: 5. In germline, CDR1 is SGHVS, CDR2 FNYEAQ. Using RNA template, CDR3s of TCR alpha and beta were amplified with iRepertoire arm-PCR. MiXCR, run by TCRdb on the multiplex PCR reads, gives a single entry per CDR3 protein. The sample contains about 400,000 distinct CDR3 sequences, 41% of which appear only once. These data belong to a study of glioma-infiltrating T cells. Across the whole study: WHO grade II oligodendrogliomas or astrocytomas, plus non-recurrent WHO grade IV glioblastomas, were sampled. Glioma patients had dexamethasone for six or fewer days before surgery. Study observations and caveats: Signature shared blood CDR3 motifs were enriched in low-divergence and depleted in high-divergence patients. Tissue and blood shared very few CDR3 sequences.

This sequence originates from a human donor with low-grade glioma or glioblastoma, undergoing nonglioma brain surgery, or in good health (not recorded which). Sequencing was performed on glioma tissue, nonneoplastic brain tissue, or PBMCs (not recorded which). J is TRBJ2-7 and V is TRBV7-6; 7 bases line up with TRBD2. The CDR3 reads CASSLLLAESYEQYF. Here the CDR3 DNA reads TGTGCCAGCAGCTTACTGCTAGCGGAATCCTACGAGCAGTACTTC.